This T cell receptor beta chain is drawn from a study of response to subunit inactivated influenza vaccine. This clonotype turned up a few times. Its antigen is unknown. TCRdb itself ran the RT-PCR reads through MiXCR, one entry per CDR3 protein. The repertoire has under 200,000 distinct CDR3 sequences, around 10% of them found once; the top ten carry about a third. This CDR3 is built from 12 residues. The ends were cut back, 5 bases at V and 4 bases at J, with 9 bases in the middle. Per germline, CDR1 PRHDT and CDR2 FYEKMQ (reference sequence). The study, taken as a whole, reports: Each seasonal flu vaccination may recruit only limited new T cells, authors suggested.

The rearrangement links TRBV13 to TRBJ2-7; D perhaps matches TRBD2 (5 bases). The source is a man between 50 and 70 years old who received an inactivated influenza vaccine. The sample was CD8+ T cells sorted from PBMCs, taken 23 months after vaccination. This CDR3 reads CASSRGIYEQYF. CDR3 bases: TGTGCCAGCAGCCGGGGAATTTACGAGCAGTACTTC.